Below are 30 T cell receptor beta chains sequenced from a single sample in a study of identical twins. One entry per CDR3 protein, called by TCRdb with MiXCR from the 5' RACE reads. The sample yields 1.5 million to 2 million distinct CDR3 sequences, around a third seen once. Sequenced material: cord blood. The receptors were gathered from a newborn girl in good health.

The chain couples TRBV12-3 or TRBV12-4 to TRBJ2-5, with TRBD2 as a possible D gene (6 bases). The CDR3 runs to 16 residues. Deletions cut 5 bases from V and 11 bases from J, with 27 bases between. As DNA, the CDR3 is TGTGCCAGCAGTCGAAGAATGCTGGGACTCAACAATGAGCAGTACTTC. This gives the protein CASSRRMLGLNNEQYF.

The V call is TRBV20-1, the J call TRBJ2-7; 13 nucleotides align to TRBD2. Per germline, CDR1 DFQATT and CDR2 SNEGSKA (reference sequence). The CDR3 has 14 residues. The ends lost 6 bases at V and 4 bases at J; junction bases unmatched: 6. CDR3 loop: CSAGTSGITYEQYF. The CDR3 DNA reads TGCAGTGCAGGGACTAGCGGGATTACTTACGAGCAGTACTTC.

This clonotype was observed many times. DNA of the CDR3: TGCAGCGTCGCCTTCTTAGGGGGAATTGGGTTCTTC. Translating gives CSVAFLGGIGFF. The chain joins TRBV29-1 to TRBJ2-1; tentative D call: TRBD1 (6 bases). The V end was cut by 6 bases, the J end by 15 bases, with 21 bases between. Germline V lookup: CDR1 SQVTM, CDR2 ANQGSEA. The CDR3 covers 12 residues.

The chain recombines TRBV6-1 with TRBJ1-2; 9 bases fit TRBD1. V lost 4 bases and J lost 2; bases outside the gene matches: 8. CDR1 MNHNS and CDR2 SASEGT come from the germline V gene. The CDR3 runs to 16 residues. CDR3 bases: TGTGCCAGCAGTGGAGGGACAGGGATTCCCAACTATGGCTACACCTTC. Translated, it gives CASSGGTGIPNYGYTF.

This clonotype was observed many times. J is TRBJ2-7 and V is TRBV6-5, with TRBD2 matching over 9 bases. There are 15 residues in the CDR3. The germline CDR1 and CDR2 sequences are MNHEY and SVGAGI. After removal of 7 bases from V and 4 bases from J, the junction contained 11 bases not matched to a gene. CDR3 bases: TGTGCCAGCAATGATCCAGCGGGAGGCCGGTACGAGCAGTACTTC. This gives the protein CASNDPAGGRYEQYF.

Many counts were recorded for this clonotype. The gene calls are TRBV24-1 and TRBJ2-5, with a tentative D call TRBD1 (5 bases). V lost 2 bases and J lost 2, with 5 bases in between. Germline values: CDR1 KGHDR, CDR2 SFDVKD. This CDR3 comprises 13 residues. DNA for the CDR3: TGTGCCACCAGTGATTGGACACAAGAGACCCAGTACTTC. Protein product: CATSDWTQETQYF.

The rearrangement joins TRBV28 to TRBJ1-2; the D gene is possibly TRBD1 (6 bases). Trimming left V 3 bases short and J 2 bases short, with 10 bases between. Germline V CDR1 and CDR2: MDHEN, SYDVKM. The CDR3 loop spans 14 amino acids. CDR3 nucleotide sequence: TGTGCCAGCAGTTTTGTTGACAGGAACTATGGCTACACCTTC. Its translation is CASSFVDRNYGYTF.

The V call is TRBV12-3 or TRBV12-4, the J call TRBJ2-7; D might be TRBD2 (7 bases). V was clipped by 5 bases and J by 4 bases, with 12 bases between them. The CDR3 contains 13 residues. The CDR3 region has the DNA TGTGCCAGCAGTAGAGGGGGGGGGTACGAGCAGTACTTC. Translation gives CASSRGGGYEQYF.

A few counts support this clonotype. The V and J genes are TRBV6-6 and TRBJ1-1; D is perhaps TRBD1 (6 bases). The V gene lost 2 bases and the J gene lost 2 bases, with 15 bases spanning the gap. Germline values: CDR1 MNHNY, CDR2 SVGAGI (reference sequence). This CDR3 is built from 16 residues. This CDR3 is CASSYGEQGPNTEAFF. The CDR3 DNA reads TGTGCCAGCAGTTACGGGGAACAGGGCCCAAACACTGAAGCTTTCTTT.

The V and J genes are TRBV9 and TRBJ2-7; D gene unclear. The germline V gene has CDR1 SGDLS and CDR2 YYNGEE. V lost 3 bases and J lost 3, with 13 bases in between. This CDR3 spans 14 amino acids. CDR3 in DNA: TGTGCCAGCAGCGAGGGTCCGAGGATCTACGAGCAGTACTTC. Residues: CASSEGPRIYEQYF.

As to this clonotype: Mismatch with germline at one junction end may stem from a read error. The chain links TRBV10-3 to TRBJ1-6; D gene unclear. Germline lookup yields CDR1 ENHRY and CDR2 SYGVKD. The CDR3 extends over 12 amino acids. CDR3 sequence reads: CAISQYNSPPHF. Written as DNA, the CDR3 is TGTGCCATCAGTCAGTATAATTCACCCCCCCACTTT.

The chain couples TRBV20-1 to TRBJ2-5; D is possibly TRBD2 (5 bases). The CDR3 spans 14 residues. Germline CDR1 and CDR2: DFQATT and SNEGSKA (reference sequence). Trimming removed 3 bases from V and 3 bases from J, with 14 bases in between. Here the CDR3 DNA reads TGCAGTGCTAGCCGACGCGCAGCGGAAGAGACCCAGTACTTC. Encoded protein: CSASRRAAEETQYF.

The chain couples TRBV9 to TRBJ2-5; D might be TRBD2 (6 bases). Germline CDR1 is SGDLS and CDR2 is YYNGEE. Trimming left V 3 bases short and J 3 bases short, with 18 bases between. The CDR3 extends over 16 amino acids. CDR3 nucleotides: TGTGCCAGCAGCGCCTCTGTTGGGCTAGCGAAAGAGACCCAGTACTTC. It yields the protein CASSASVGLAKETQYF.

The V gene is TRBV27, the J gene TRBJ1-2; D ambiguous. The germline V and J ends were trimmed by 5 bases and 0 bases, with 16 bases remaining between them. The CDR3 sequence is 16 residues long. Looked up from germline, CDR1 is MNHEY and CDR2 is SMNVEV (reference sequence). The CDR3 spells CASSKGSLPSNYGYTF. The CDR3 DNA is TGTGCCAGCAGTAAGGGCTCCCTCCCTTCTAACTATGGCTACACCTTC.

This clonotype showed up just a few times. This rearrangement joins TRBV5-1 to TRBJ2-7, with a possible D match to TRBD2 (5 bases). The CDR3 runs 14 residues. Germline-derived CDR1 and CDR2 are SGHRS and YFSETQ. Deletions cut 4 bases from V and 5 bases from J, with 16 bases between. The DNA for the CDR3 is TGCGCCAGCAGCCGCGGTTCCGGGATCCACGAGCAGTACTTC. It yields the protein CASSRGSGIHEQYF.

The J gene is TRBJ1-6, the V gene TRBV7-9; maybe TRBD1 (5 bases). The CDR3 is 15 amino acids. The germline V and J ends were trimmed by 0 bases and 7 bases, with 10 bases remaining between them. The germline V gene encodes CDR1 SEHNR and CDR2 FQNEAQ (reference sequence). In nucleotides, the CDR3 is TGTGCCAGCAGCTTAGCTGGGACGTGGAATTCACCCCTCCACTTT. Its protein is CASSLAGTWNSPLHF.

The rearrangement joins TRBV2 to TRBJ1-5; D may be TRBD1 (6 bases). The CDR3 is 14 residues long. Trimming took off 4 bases at V and 5 bases at J, with 12 bases between the two ends. Germline CDR1 and CDR2: SNHLY and FYNNEI. The CDR3 DNA sequence: TGTGCCAGCAGTGTACAGGGAACACATCAGCCCCAGCATTTT. The encoded protein is CASSVQGTHQPQHF.

This clonotype was seen at least ten times. J is TRBJ1-5 and V is TRBV19; 10 bases match TRBD1. CDR1 LNHDA and CDR2 SQIVND come from the germline V gene (reference sequence). Losses at the gene ends were 7 bases for V and 4 bases for J; bases not matched to a gene: 7. This CDR3 has 15 amino acids. The CDR3: CASTLRTGGNQPQHF. The CDR3 DNA reads TGTGCCAGTACCCTACGGACAGGGGGGAATCAGCCCCAGCATTTT. Based on the CDR3 plus reference TRBV19 and TRBJ1-5, the full variable domain is DGGITQSPKYLFRKEGQNVTLSCEQNLNHDAMYWYRQDPGQGLRLIYYSQIVNDFQKGDIAEGYSVSREKKESFPLTVTSAQKNPTAFYLCASTLRTGGNQPQHFGDGTRLSIL.

The chain joins TRBV5-1 to TRBJ2-7; D is perhaps TRBD1 (6 bases). V lost 7 bases to trimming and J lost 4 bases, with 24 bases between them. This CDR3 contains 16 residues. Germline V CDR1 and CDR2: SGHRS, YFSETQ. Here the CDR3 reads CASGSIYSQGLYEQYF. In DNA, the CDR3 is TGCGCCAGCGGCTCTATTTATAGCCAGGGGTTATACGAGCAGTACTTC.

The sample holds many counts of this clonotype. This chain uses TRBV12-3 or TRBV12-4 with TRBJ1-1, with D hard to call. The germline V and J ends were trimmed by 2 bases and 6 bases, with 7 bases remaining between them. CDR3 length: 12 amino acids. DNA of the CDR3: TGTGCCAGCAGTTTATTCGGGCCTGAAGCTTTCTTT. Encoded protein: CASSLFGPEAFF.

This clonotype was seen repeatedly, ten times or more. This chain uses TRBV2 with TRBJ2-1, with D perhaps given as TRBD1 or TRBD2 (5 bases each). Trimming removed 4 bases at V and 12 bases at J, with 19 bases between. Germline V gene sequence: CDR1 SNHLY, CDR2 FYNNEI. The CDR3 contains 14 residues. As DNA, the CDR3 is TGTGCCAGCAGTGTCGGGACGGTCATACTTTGGCAGTTCTTC. As protein: CASSVGTVILWQFF.

The chain combines TRBV3-1 with TRBJ2-7; 11 bases agree with TRBD2. CDR3 length: 17 amino acids. Per germline, CDR1 LGHDT and CDR2 YNNKEL (reference sequence). V lost 2 bases to trimming and J lost 1 base; unmatched junction nucleotides: 7. The CDR3 DNA sequence: TGTGCCAGCAGCCAAACGGCGACTAGCGGGAAGTCCTACGAGCAGTACTTC. Residues: CASSQTATSGKSYEQYF.

This clonotype appeared a few times. The chain recombines TRBV2 with TRBJ1-2; TRBD1 might be the D (6 bases). This CDR3 has 13 residues. Per germline, CDR1 SNHLY and CDR2 FYNNEI. V lost 6 bases, J lost 8 bases, and 16 bases lay in between. The DNA for the CDR3 is TGTGCCAGCAGCGTGGGACAATTCGGGGGCTACACCTTC. Amino acid sequence: CASSVGQFGGYTF. The variable domain in full, completed from reference TRBV2 and TRBJ1-2, reads EPEVTQTPSHQVTQMGQEVILRCVPISNHLYFYWYRQILGQKVEFLVSFYNNEISEKSEIFDDQFSVERPDGSNFTLKIRSTKLEDSAMYFCASSVGQFGGYTFGSGTRLTVV.

The CDR3 region is CASSEARRDSNQPQHF. DNA for the CDR3: TGTGCCAGCAGTGAAGCTCGTCGGGATAGCAATCAGCCCCAGCATTTT. The chain employs TRBV6-1 and TRBJ1-5; D gene uncertain. V lost 0 bases, J lost 0 bases, and 9 bases lay in between. This CDR3 has 16 amino acids. Germline V CDR1 and CDR2: MNHNS, SASEGT.

The chain employs TRBV12-3 or TRBV12-4 and TRBJ2-7; D not certain. Trimming took off 7 bases at V and 0 bases at J, with 16 bases between the two ends. The CDR3 is made up of 15 amino acids. In DNA, the CDR3 is TGTGCCAGCACCCCAGGCGCGGAATCCTCCTACGAGCAGTACTTC. Translating it yields CASTPGAESSYEQYF.

This clonotype was recorded many times. This rearrangement joins TRBV7-2 to TRBJ2-3, with no clear D. Per germline, CDR1 SGHTA and CDR2 FQGNSA. The CDR3 has 13 amino acids. V was cut by 4 bases and J by 4 bases, with 9 bases left in between. CDR3 nucleotide sequence: TGTGCCAGCAGCTGGGTCGCCGCAGATACGCAGTATTTT. This codes for CASSWVAADTQYF.

This clonotype has only a few counts. This rearrangement joins TRBV27 to TRBJ1-5; no definite D call. Germline CDR1 and CDR2: MNHEY and SMNVEV (reference sequence). V dropped 2 bases and J dropped 4 bases, with 6 bases sitting between them. The CDR3 covers 13 residues. CDR3 sequence (DNA): TGTGCCAGCAGTTTAAAGGTTAATCAGCCCCAGCATTTT. Protein: CASSLKVNQPQHF.

Only a few counts were recorded for this clonotype. V usage is TRBV10-1 and J usage is TRBJ2-3; 9 bases fit TRBD2. This CDR3 has 16 residues. Trimming at V came to 3 bases and at J to 2 bases, leaving 6 bases not matched to a gene. CDR1 is WNHNN and CDR2 is SYGVQD in the germline V gene (reference sequence). The CDR3 DNA follows: TGCGCCAGCAGTGAACTTCTAGCGGGGACCACAGATACGCAGTATTTT. Protein product: CASSELLAGTTDTQYF.

The sample holds a few counts of this clonotype. An end of the junction differs from the germline gene, which may be a read error. The chain's CDR3 is CSVEKWSQVSGAYVLTF. In DNA, the CDR3 is TGCAGCGTTGAGAAATGGTCACAGGTTTCTGGGGCCTACGTCCTGACTTTC. The chain has TRBV29-1 and TRBJ2-6; tentatively, D is TRBD1 (5 bases). Germline V gene data show CDR1 as SQVTM and CDR2 as ANQGSEA. This CDR3 has 17 amino acids.

In its sample, this clonotype was seen a few times. The chain links TRBV14 to TRBJ2-5; D is unresolved. Germline CDR1 reads SGHDN; CDR2 reads FVKESK. Between the trimmed V and J ends, which lost 4 bases and 5 bases, there was a span of 11 bases. The CDR3 is 13 residues long. In nucleotides, the CDR3 is TGTGCCAGCAGCCCCCTGATGAGGGAGACCCAGTACTTC. Translating it yields CASSPLMRETQYF.